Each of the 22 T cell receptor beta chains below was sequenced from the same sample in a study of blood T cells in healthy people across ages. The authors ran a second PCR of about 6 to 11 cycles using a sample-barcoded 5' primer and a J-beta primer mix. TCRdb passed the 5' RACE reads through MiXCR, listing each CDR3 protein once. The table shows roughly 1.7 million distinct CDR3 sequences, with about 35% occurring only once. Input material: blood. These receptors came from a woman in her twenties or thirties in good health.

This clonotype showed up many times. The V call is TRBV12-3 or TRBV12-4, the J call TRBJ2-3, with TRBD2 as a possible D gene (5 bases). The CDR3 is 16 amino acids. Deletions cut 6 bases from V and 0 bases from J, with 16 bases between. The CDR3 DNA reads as TGTGCCAGCAGCTCCCGTCGAAGCGGCAGCACAGATACGCAGTATTTT. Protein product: CASSSRRSGSTDTQYF.

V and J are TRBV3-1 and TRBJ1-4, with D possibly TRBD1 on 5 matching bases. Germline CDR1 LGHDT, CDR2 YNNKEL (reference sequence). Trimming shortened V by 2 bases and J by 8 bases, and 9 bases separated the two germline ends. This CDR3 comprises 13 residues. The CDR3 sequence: CASSQQGREKLFF. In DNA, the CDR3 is TGTGCCAGCAGCCAACAGGGAAGAGAAAAACTGTTTTTT.

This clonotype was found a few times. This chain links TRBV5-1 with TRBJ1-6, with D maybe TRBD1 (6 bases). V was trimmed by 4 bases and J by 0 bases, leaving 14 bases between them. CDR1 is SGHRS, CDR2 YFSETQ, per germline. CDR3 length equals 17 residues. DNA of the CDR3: TGCGCCAGCAGCATGACAGGTCAAGACTCCTATAATTCACCCCTCCACTTT. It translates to CASSMTGQDSYNSPLHF.

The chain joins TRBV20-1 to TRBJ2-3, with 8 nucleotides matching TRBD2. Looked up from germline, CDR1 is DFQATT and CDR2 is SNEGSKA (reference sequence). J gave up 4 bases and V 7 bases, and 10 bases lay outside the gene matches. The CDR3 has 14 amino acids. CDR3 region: CSVSSRGGADTQYF. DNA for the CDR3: TGCAGTGTTAGCTCTCGGGGGGGGGCAGATACGCAGTATTTT.

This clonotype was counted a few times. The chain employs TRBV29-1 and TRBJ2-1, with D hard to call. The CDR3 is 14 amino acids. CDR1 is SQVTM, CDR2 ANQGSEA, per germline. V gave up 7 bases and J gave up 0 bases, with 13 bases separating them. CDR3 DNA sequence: TGCAGCGCACCTCAGGCGAGCTCCTACAATGAGCAGTTCTTC. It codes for CSAPQASSYNEQFF.

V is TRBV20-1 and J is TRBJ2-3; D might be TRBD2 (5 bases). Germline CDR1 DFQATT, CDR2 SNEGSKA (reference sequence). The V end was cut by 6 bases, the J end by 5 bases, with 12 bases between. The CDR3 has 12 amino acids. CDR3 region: CSALGAGDTQYF. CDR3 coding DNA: TGCAGTGCCCTTGGTGCGGGAGATACGCAGTATTTT.

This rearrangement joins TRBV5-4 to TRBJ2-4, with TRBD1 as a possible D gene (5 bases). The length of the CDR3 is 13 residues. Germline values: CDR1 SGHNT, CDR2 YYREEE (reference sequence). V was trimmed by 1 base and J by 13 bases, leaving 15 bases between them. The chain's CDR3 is CASSLPGRSRQYF. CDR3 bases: TGTGCCAGCAGCTTGCCAGGGCGTTCTCGGCAGTACTTC. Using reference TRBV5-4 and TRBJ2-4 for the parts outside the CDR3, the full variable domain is ETGVTQSPTHLIKTRGQQVTLRCSSQSGHNTVSWYQQALGQGPQFIFQYYREEENGRGNFPPRFSGLQFPNYSSELNVNALELDDSALYLCASSLPGRSRQYFGAGTRLSVL.

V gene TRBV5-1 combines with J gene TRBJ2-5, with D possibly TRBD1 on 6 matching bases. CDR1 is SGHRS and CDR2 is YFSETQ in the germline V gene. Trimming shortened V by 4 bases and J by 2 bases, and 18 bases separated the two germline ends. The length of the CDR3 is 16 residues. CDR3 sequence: CASSLSLTQGQETQYF. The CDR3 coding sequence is TGCGCCAGCAGCCTCTCTCTAACCCAGGGGCAAGAGACCCAGTACTTC.

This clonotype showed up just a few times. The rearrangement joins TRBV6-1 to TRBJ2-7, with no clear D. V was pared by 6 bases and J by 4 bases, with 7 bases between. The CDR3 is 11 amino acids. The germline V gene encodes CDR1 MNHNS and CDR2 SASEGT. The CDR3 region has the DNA TGTGCCAGCAGGTGGGGTTACGAGCAGTACTTC. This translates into CASRWGYEQYF.

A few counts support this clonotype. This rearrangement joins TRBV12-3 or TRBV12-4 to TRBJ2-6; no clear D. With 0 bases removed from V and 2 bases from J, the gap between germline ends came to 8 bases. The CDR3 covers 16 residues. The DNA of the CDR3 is TGTGCCAGCAGTTTAGCCCGGTACACTGGGGCCAACGTCCTGACTTTC. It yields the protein CASSLARYTGANVLTF.

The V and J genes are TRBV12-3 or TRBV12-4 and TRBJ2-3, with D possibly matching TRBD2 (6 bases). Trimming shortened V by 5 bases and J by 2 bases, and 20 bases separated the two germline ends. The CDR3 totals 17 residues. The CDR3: CASSPPRVAVDTDTQYF. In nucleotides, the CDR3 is TGTGCCAGCAGTCCCCCCAGGGTAGCGGTAGACACAGATACGCAGTATTTT.

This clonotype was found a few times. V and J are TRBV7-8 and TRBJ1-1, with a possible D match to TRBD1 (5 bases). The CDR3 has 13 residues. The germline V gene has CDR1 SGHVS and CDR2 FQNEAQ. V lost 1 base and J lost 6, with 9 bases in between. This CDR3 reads CASSLEAGPEAFF. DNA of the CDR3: TGTGCCAGCAGCTTAGAAGCGGGGCCTGAAGCTTTCTTT. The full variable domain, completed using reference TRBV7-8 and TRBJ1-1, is GAGVSQSPRYKVAKRGQDVALRCDPISGHVSLFWYQQALGQGPEFLTYFQNEAQLDKSGLPSDRFFAERPEGSVSTLKIQRTQQEDSAVYLCASSLEAGPEAFFGQGTRLTVV.

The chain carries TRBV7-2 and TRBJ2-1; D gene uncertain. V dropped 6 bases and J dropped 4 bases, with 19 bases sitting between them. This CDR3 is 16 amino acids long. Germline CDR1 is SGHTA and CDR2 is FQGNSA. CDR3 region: CASRSHGGSNYNEQFF. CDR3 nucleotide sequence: TGTGCCAGCAGGTCCCATGGCGGATCTAATTACAATGAGCAGTTCTTC.

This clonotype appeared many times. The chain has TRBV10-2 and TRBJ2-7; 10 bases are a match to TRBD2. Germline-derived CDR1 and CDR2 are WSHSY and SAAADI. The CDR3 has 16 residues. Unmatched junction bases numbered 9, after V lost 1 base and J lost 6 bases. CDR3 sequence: CASSEWLAGVGSEQYF. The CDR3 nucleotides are TGCGCCAGCAGTGAGTGGCTAGCGGGAGTAGGGAGCGAGCAGTACTTC.

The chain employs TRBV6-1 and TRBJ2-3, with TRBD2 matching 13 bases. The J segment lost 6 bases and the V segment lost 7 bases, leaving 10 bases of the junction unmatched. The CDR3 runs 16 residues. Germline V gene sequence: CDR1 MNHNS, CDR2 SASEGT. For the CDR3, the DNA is TGTGCCAGCAACGAGAGGACTAGCGGGAGACTTGATACGCAGTATTTT. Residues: CASNERTSGRLDTQYF.

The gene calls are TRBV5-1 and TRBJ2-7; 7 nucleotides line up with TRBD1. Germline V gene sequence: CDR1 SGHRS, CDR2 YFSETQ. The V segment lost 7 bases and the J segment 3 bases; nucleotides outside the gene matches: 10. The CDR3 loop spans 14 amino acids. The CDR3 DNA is TGCGCCAGCCACCTCCGACAGGGTAGCTACGAGCAGTACTTC. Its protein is CASHLRQGSYEQYF. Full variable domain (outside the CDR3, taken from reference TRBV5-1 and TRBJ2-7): KAGVTQTPRYLIKTRGQQVTLSCSPISGHRSVSWYQQTPGQGLQFLFEYFSETQRNKGNFPGRFSGRQFSNSRSEMNVSTLELGDSALYLCASHLRQGSYEQYFGPGTRLTVT.

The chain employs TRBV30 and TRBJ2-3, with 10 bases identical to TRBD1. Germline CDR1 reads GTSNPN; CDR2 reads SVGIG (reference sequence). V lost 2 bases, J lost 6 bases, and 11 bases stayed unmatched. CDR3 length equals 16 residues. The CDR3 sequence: CAWSPMTGGFWDTQYF. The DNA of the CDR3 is TGTGCCTGGAGTCCCATGACAGGGGGCTTTTGGGATACGCAGTATTTT.

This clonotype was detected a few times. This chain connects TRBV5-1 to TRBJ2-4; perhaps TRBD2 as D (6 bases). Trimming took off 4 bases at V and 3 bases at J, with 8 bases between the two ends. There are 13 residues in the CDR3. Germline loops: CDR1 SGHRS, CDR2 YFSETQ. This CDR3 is CASSPGGKNIQYF. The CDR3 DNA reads TGCGCCAGCAGCCCCGGGGGCAAAAACATTCAGTACTTC.

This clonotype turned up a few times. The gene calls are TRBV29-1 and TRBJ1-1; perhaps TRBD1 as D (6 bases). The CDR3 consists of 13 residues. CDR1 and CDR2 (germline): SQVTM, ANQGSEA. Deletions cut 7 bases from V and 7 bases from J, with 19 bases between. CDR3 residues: CSAGQPSTNEAFF. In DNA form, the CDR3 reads TGCAGCGCTGGACAGCCCTCAACCAATGAAGCTTTCTTT.

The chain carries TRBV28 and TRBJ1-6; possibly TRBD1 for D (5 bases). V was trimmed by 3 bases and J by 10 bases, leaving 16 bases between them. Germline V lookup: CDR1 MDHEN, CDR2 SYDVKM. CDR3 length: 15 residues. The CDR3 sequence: CASSLAVGLGSPLHF. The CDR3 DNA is TGTGCCAGCAGTTTGGCCGTGGGGCTCGGATCACCCCTCCACTTT.

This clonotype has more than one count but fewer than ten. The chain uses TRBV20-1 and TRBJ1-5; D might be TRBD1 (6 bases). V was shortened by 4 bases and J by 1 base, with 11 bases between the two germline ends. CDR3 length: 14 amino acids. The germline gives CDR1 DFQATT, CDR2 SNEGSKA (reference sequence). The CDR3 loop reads CSATGAGSNQPQHF. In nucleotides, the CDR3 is TGCAGTGCTACAGGGGCGGGAAGCAATCAGCCCCAGCATTTT.

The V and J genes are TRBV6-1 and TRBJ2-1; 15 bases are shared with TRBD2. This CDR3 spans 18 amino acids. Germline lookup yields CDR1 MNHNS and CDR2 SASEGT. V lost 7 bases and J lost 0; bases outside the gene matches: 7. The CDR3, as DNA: TGTGCCAGCACCCCCGGGACTAGCGGGGGGCCCTCCTACAATGAGCAGTTCTTC. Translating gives CASTPGTSGGPSYNEQFF.